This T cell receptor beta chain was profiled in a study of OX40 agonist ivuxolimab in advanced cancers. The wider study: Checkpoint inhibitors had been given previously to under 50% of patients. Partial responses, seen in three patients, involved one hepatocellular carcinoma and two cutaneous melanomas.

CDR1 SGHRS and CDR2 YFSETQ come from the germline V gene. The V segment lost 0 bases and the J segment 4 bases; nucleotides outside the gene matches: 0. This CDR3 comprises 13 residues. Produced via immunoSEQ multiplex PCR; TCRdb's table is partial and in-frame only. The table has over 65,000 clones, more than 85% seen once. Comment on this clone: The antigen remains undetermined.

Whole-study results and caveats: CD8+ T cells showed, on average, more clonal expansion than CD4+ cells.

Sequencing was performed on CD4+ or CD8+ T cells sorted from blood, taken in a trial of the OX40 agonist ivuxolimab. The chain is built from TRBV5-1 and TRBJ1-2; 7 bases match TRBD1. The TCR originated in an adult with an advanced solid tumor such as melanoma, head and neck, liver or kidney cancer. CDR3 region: CASSLGDSYGYTF. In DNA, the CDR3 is TGCGCCAGCAGCTTGGGGGACAGCTATGGCTACACCTTC.